This entry describes one T cell receptor beta chain. This receptor's antigen is unknown. Per-base qualities were not stored, and no clone one base away is much larger. Library prep was done by the immunoSEQ multiplex PCR assay. RNA was extracted from all samples and reverse transcribed into cDNA, which served as template for TCR sequencing. SuperScript III was used for first-strand cDNA synthesis, primed with a 2:1 mix of oligo-dT and random hexamers. A synthetic immune receptor repertoire was used to gauge amplification bias, and whatever bias remained was removed computationally. The paper's processing steps were these. Raw reads were preprocessed to remove errors, and CDR3 was defined by IMGT conventions from the conserved cysteine to phenylalanine. Clonality was calculated as 1 minus Shannon entropy normalized by log2 of the number of productive unique TCRs. CD4 or CD8 identity of scalp clones was inferred by cross-referencing scalp TCRbeta sequences with sorted blood CD4 and CD8 repertoires. As stored in TCRdb, this immuneACCESS dataset retains in-frame rearrangements with V and J assigned. A fraction of the clones does not appear; measured against another copy, unresolved V genes explain less than half of the discrepancy, and the remainder lacks a known reason. That table is the source of V, J and clone size, and D and trimming were worked out from the DNA. The sample table shows approximately 150,000 clones, and roughly 70% are seen once. Of the sample, roughly 11% is held by the ten largest clones.

Interpreted using the paper, the time point label stands for: baseline before oral tofacitinib. Lesional scalp punch biopsies and peripheral blood were obtained from alopecia areata patients. PBMCs were separated by density centrifugation and stained for CD3, CD4 and CD8, after which CD4+ and CD8+ T cells were sorted on a FACSAria. This record comes from a study of CD8+ T cells in alopecia areata (dated by TCRdb to the late 2010s). Context from the whole study: Treated patients were enrolled in an open-label pilot trial of oral tofacitinib, 5 to 10 mg twice daily, for moderate-to-severe alopecia areata. RNA was obtained with the PAXgene miRNA kit for fixed scalp, the miRNeasy kit for PBMCs, and the RNeasy kit for mouse skin. Human TCRbeta sequencing covered scalp tissue and sorted CD4+ and CD8+ peripheral blood T cells from patchy and totalis/universalis alopecia areata patients and healthy controls. Tofacitinib was administered for 6 to 18 months, and 6 months of follow-up off drug were then conducted to assess delayed response and recurrence. Tofacitinib-treated patients had biopsies at baseline and at 4 and 24 weeks of treatment, with a later scalp biopsy in several patients. immunoSEQ multiplex PCR using 35 Vbeta forward primers and 13 Jbeta reverse primers was used to amplify TCRbeta CDR3 regions. Clonality in the scalp was compared among normal scalp (n=4), patchy alopecia areata scalp (n=8), and alopecia totalis/universalis scalp (n=8). The study used high-throughput TCRbeta sequencing to examine T cell clonal expansion in alopecia areata, in both the C3H/HeJ mouse model and human patients. The paper's findings and limits, for the study overall: Compared with mice, TCR sequences shared between patients were less clear, possibly partly because of HLA diversity across the patient population. Lesional scalp, especially in alopecia totalis/universalis, showed higher clonality and more expanded CD8+ clones than normal scalp, suggesting antigenic drive. Resident alphabeta T cells in normal human skin are also sequenced, complicating scalp TCR repertoire analysis, unlike mouse skin dominated by gammadelta T cells.

The germline V gene provides CDR1 SGHDT and CDR2 YYEEEE. After removal of 4 bases from V and 9 bases from J, the junction retains 18 bases not matched to a gene. The CDR3 spans 16 residues, from the cysteine through the phenylalanine. The retained sequence is limited to the CDR3, 48 bases, with the frame set at the first base. The chain is made from TRBV5-6 and TRBJ2-5; 7 middle bases align to TRBD1. The origin of this receptor is a human donor with alopecia areata. Sequences were derived from CD8+ T cells sorted from blood, sampled at week 0. The DNA sequence is TGTGCCAGCAGCCCCCGGGACAGTGGTCCAAGGGCGGCCCAGTACTTC. This translates into CASSPRDSGPRAAQYF.